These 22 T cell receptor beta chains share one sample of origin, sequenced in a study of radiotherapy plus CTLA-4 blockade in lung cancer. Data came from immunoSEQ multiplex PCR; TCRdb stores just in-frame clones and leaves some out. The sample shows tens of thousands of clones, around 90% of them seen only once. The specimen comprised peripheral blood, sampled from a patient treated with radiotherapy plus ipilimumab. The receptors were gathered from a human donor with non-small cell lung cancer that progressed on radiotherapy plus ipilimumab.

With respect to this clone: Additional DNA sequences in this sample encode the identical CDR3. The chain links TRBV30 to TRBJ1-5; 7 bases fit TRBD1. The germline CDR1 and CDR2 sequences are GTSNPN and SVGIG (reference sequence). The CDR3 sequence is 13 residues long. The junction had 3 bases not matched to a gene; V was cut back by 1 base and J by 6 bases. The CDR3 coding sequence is TGTGCCTGGAGTGGGCAGGGGGGTCAGCCCCAGCATTTT. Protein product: CAWSGQGGQPQHF.

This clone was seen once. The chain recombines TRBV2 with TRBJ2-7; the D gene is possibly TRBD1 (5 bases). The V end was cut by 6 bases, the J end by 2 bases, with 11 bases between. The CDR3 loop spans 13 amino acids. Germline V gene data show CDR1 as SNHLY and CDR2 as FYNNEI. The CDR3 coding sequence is TGTGCCAGCAGGACAGTTAGGGCCTACGAGCAGTACTTC. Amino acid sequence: CASRTVRAYEQYF.

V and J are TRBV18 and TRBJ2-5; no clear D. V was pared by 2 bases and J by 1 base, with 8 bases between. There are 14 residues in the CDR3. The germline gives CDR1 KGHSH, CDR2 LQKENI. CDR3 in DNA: TGTGCCAGCTCACCAGGCCGGGCCCAAGAGACCCAGTACTTC. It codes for CASSPGRAQETQYF.

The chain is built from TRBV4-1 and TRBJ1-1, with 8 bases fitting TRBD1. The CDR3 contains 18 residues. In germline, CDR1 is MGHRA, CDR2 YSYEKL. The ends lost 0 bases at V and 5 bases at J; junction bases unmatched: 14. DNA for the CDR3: TGCGCCAGCAGCCAAGATTCCCCGCAGGGGGCGGACTGGACTGAAGCTTTCTTT. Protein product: CASSQDSPQGADWTEAFF.

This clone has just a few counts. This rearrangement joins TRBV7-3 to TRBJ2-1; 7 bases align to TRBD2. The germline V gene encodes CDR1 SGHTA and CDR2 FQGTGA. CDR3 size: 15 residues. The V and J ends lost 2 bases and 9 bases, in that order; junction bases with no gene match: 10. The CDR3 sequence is CASSLEGAGLGEQFF. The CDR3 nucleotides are TGTGCCAGCAGCTTAGAGGGAGCGGGACTCGGTGAGCAGTTCTTC.

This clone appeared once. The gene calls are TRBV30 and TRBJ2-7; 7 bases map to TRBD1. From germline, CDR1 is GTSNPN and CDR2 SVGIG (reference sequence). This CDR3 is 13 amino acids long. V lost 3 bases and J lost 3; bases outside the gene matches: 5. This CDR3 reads CAWSKYRGYEQYF. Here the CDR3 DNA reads TGTGCCTGGAGCAAATACAGGGGCTACGAGCAGTACTTC. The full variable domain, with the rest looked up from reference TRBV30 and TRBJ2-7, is SQTIHQWPATLVQPVGSPLSLECTVEGTSNPNLYWYRQAAGRGLQLLFYSVGIGQISSEVPQNLSASRPQDRQFILSSKKLLLSDSGFYLCAWSKYRGYEQYFGPGTRLTVT.

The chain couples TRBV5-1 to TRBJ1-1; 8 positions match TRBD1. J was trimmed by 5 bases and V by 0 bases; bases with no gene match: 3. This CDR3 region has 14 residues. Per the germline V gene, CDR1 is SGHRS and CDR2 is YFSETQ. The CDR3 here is CASSLAGGGTEAFF. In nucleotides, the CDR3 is TGCGCCAGCAGCTTGGCAGGGGGCGGGACTGAAGCTTTCTTT. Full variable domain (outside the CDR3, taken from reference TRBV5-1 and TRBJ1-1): KAGVTQTPRYLIKTRGQQVTLSCSPISGHRSVSWYQQTPGQGLQFLFEYFSETQRNKGNFPGRFSGRQFSNSRSEMNVSTLELGDSALYLCASSLAGGGTEAFFGQGTRLTVV.

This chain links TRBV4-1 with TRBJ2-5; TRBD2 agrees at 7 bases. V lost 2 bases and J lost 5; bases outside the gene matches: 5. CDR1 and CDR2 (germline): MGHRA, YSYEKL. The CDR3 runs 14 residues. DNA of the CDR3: TGCGCCAGCAGCCAACAAACTAGCGCTGAGACCCAGTACTTC. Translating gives CASSQQTSAETQYF.

The CDR3 protein is CASSWNPTGTGGQDTIYF. The CDR3 DNA sequence: TGCGCCAGCAGCTGGAACCCTACCGGGACAGGGGGGCAGGACACCATATATTTT. The chain uses TRBV5-1 and TRBJ1-3, with 11 bases aligning to TRBD1. This CDR3 comprises 18 residues. Germline CDR1 reads SGHRS; CDR2 reads YFSETQ. V lost 3 bases, J lost 8 bases, and 16 bases stayed unmatched. Using reference TRBV5-1 and TRBJ1-3 for the parts outside the CDR3, the full variable domain is KAGVTQTPRYLIKTRGQQVTLSCSPISGHRSVSWYQQTPGQGLQFLFEYFSETQRNKGNFPGRFSGRQFSNSRSEMNVSTLELGDSALYLCASSWNPTGTGGQDTIYFGEGSWLTVV.

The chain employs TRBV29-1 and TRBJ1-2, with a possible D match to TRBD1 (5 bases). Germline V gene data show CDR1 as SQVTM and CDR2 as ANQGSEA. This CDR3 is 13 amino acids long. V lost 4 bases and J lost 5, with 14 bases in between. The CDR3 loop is CSVAQTGQYGYTF. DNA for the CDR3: TGCAGCGTTGCTCAAACAGGCCAGTATGGCTACACCTTC.

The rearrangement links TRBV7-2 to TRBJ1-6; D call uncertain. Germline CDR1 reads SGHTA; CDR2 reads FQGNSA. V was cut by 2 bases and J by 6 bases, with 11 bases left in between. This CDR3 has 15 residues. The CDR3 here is CASSLYGFANSPLHF. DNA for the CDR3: TGTGCCAGCAGCTTATATGGGTTCGCTAATTCACCCCTCCACTTT.

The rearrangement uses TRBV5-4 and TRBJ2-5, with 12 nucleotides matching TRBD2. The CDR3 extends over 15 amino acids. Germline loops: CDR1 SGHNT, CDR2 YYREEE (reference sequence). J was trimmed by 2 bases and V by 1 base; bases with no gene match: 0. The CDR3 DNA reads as TGTGCCAGCAGCTTGACTAGCGGGGGGCAAGAGACCCAGTACTTC. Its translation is CASSLTSGGQETQYF.

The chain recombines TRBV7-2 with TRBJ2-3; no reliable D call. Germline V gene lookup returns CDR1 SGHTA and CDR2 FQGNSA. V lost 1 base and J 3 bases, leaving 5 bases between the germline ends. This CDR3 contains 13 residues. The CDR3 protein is CASSLVWTDTQYF. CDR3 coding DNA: TGTGCCAGCAGCTTAGTTTGGACAGATACGCAGTATTTT. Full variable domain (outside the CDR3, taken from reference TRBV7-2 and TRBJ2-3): GAGVSQSPSNKVTEKGKDVELRCDPISGHTALYWYRQSLGQGLEFLIYFQGNSAPDKSGLPSDRFSAERTGGSVSTLTIQRTQQEDSAVYLCASSLVWTDTQYFGPGTRLTVL.

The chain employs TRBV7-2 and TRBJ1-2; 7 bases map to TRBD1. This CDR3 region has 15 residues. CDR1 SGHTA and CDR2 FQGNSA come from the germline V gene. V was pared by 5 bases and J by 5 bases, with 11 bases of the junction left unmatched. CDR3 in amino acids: CASSQSQGSSYGYTF. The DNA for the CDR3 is TGTGCCAGCAGCCAATCACAGGGGTCGTCTTATGGCTACACCTTC.

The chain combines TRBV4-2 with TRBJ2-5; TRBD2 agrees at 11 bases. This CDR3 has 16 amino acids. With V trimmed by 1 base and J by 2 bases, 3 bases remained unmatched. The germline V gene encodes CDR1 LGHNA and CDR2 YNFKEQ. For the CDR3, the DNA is TGTGCCAGCAGCCAAGGGGCTAGCGGGGGGCAAGAGACCCAGTACTTC. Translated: CASSQGASGGQETQYF.

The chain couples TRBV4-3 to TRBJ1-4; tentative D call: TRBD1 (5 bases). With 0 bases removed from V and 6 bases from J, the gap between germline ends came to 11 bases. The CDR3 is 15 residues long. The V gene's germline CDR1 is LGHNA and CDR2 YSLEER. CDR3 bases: TGCGCCAGCAGCCAAGATCGGGGGAAGTATGAAAAACTGTTTTTT. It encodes CASSQDRGKYEKLFF.

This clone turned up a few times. As DNA, the CDR3 is TGTGCCAGCAGCCAGGACAGGGGAGAAAAACTGTTTTTT. Protein product: CASSQDRGEKLFF. The chain links TRBV5-4 to TRBJ1-4, with 9 bases lining up with TRBD1. This CDR3 has 13 residues. The V gene's germline CDR1 is SGHNT and CDR2 YYREEE (reference sequence). J gave up 8 bases and V 4 bases, and 3 bases lay outside the gene matches.

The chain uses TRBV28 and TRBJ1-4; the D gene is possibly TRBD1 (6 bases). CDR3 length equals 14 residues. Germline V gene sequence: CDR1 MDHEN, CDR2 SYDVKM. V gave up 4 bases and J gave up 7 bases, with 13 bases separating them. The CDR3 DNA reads TGTGCCAGCAGTTCCCAGGGGTGGCGTGAAAAACTGTTTTTT. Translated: CASSSQGWREKLFF.

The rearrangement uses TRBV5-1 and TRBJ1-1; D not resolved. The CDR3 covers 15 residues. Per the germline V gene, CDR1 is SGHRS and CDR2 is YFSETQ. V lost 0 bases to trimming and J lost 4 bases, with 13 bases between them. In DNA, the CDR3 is TGCGCCAGCAGCTTGGGCCGACCGGGAGGCACTGAAGCTTTCTTT. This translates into CASSLGRPGGTEAFF.

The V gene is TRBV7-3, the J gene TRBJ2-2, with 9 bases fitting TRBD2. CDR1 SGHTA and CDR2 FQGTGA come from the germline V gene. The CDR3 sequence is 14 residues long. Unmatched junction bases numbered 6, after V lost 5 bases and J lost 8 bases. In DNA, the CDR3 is TGTGCCAGCAGCCCTAGCGGGACCAGTGGGGAGCTGTTTTTT. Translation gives CASSPSGTSGELFF.

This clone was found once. This CDR3 is CASSLRPDSYEQYF. CDR3 coding DNA: TGCGCCAGCAGCTTGCGGCCAGACTCCTACGAGCAGTACTTC. This rearrangement joins TRBV5-1 to TRBJ2-7, with D unresolved. CDR3 length equals 14 residues. The germline V and J ends were trimmed by 1 base and 0 bases, with 8 bases remaining between them. The germline V gene has CDR1 SGHRS and CDR2 YFSETQ.

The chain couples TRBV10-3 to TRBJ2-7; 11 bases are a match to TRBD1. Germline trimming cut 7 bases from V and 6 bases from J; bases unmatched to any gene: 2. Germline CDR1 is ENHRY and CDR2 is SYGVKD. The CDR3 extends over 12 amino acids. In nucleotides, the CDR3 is TGTGCCATCACCGGGACAGGGGGCGAGCAGTACTTC. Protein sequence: CAITGTGGEQYF.